Listed below are T cell receptor beta chains from one sample, sequenced in a study of cytomegalovirus exposure and HLA in healthy donors. The repertoire was sequenced with immunoSEQ multiplex PCR; TCRdb's copy has only in-frame clones and lacks some. The profile shows more than 95,000 clones, about 10% of them singletons. Sequencing was done on a sample of PBMCs. The receptors originated from a woman aged 18 to 35 in good health and CMV-seropositive. Both conserved end residues are part of each CDR3. Each record gives: J gene, V gene, D gene, clone size, CDR3 protein, CDR3 DNA. A D gene is named only where the DNA matches it firmly. A clone size is listed for some rows: how often the clone was seen (once, few, many), or a class if it is expanded.

J gene: TRBJ1-2; V gene: TRBV6-5; D gene: .; clone size: few; CDR3 protein: CASSYGRIYGYTF; CDR3 DNA: TGTGCCAGCAGTTACGGGCGAATCTATGGCTACACCTTC
J gene: TRBJ2-1; V gene: TRBV6-1; D gene: .; clone size: .; CDR3 protein: CASRVEVLHNEQFF; CDR3 DNA: TGTGCCAGCAGGGTAGAGGTTCTCCACAATGAGCAGTTCTTC
J gene: TRBJ2-1; V gene: TRBV7-9; D gene: .; clone size: few; CDR3 protein: CASSLGRGEQFF; CDR3 DNA: TGTGCCAGCAGCCTAGGAAGGGGTGAGCAGTTCTTC
J gene: TRBJ1-2; V gene: TRBV4-2; D gene: .; clone size: few; CDR3 protein: CASSQEVAAGAYGYTF; CDR3 DNA: TGTGCCAGCAGCCAAGAGGTTGCGGCGGGTGCCTATGGCTACACCTTC
J gene: TRBJ2-7; V gene: TRBV6-5; D gene: .; clone size: .; CDR3 protein: CASSYFDRTYEQYF; CDR3 DNA: TGTGCCAGCAGTTACTTCGACAGAACCTACGAGCAGTACTTC
J gene: TRBJ2-2; V gene: TRBV10-3; D gene: TRBD2; clone size: .; CDR3 protein: CAIGETSNTGELFF; CDR3 DNA: TGTGCCATCGGGGAGACTAGCAACACCGGGGAGCTGTTTTTT
J gene: TRBJ2-7; V gene: TRBV18; D gene: .; clone size: .; CDR3 protein: CASSPPGQAYYEQYF; CDR3 DNA: TGTGCCAGCTCACCACCGGGACAAGCATACTACGAGCAGTACTTC
J gene: TRBJ2-1; V gene: TRBV5-5; D gene: TRBD2; clone size: .; CDR3 protein: CASSGRLAVFEQFF; CDR3 DNA: TGTGCCAGCAGCGGCCGACTAGCGGTGTTTGAGCAGTTCTTC
J gene: TRBJ2-3; V gene: TRBV19; D gene: .; clone size: few; CDR3 protein: CASSIALQDTQYF; CDR3 DNA: TGTGCCAGTAGTATAGCCTTGCAGGATACGCAGTATTTT
J gene: TRBJ2-7; V gene: TRBV23-1; D gene: TRBD2; clone size: .; CDR3 protein: CASSRSQGGRRSYEQYF; CDR3 DNA: TGCGCCAGCAGTAGGAGCCAAGGCGGGAGAAGGTCCTACGAGCAGTACTTC
J gene: TRBJ2-7; V gene: TRBV7-8; D gene: TRBD2; clone size: .; CDR3 protein: CASSRGETGLKYEQYF; CDR3 DNA: TGTGCCAGCAGTCGGGGGGAGACGGGACTTAAATACGAGCAGTACTTC
J gene: TRBJ2-1; V gene: TRBV7-6; D gene: TRBD1; clone size: .; CDR3 protein: CASSDGTGSRNEQFF; CDR3 DNA: TGTGCCAGCAGCGACGGGACAGGGTCTAGGAATGAGCAGTTCTTC
J gene: TRBJ2-1; V gene: TRBV6-1; D gene: TRBD2; clone size: .; CDR3 protein: CASSESGTSGSFVYNEQFF; CDR3 DNA: TGTGCCAGCAGTGAATCAGGGACTAGCGGGAGTTTTGTTTACAATGAGCAGTTCTTC
J gene: TRBJ2-1; V gene: TRBV25-1; D gene: TRBD2; clone size: .; CDR3 protein: CASSLAGGLGEQFF; CDR3 DNA: TGTGCCAGCAGTCTAGCGGGAGGACTTGGTGAGCAGTTCTTC
J gene: TRBJ1-1; V gene: TRBV29-1; D gene: .; clone size: .; CDR3 protein: CSVRWGQANTEAFF; CDR3 DNA: TGCAGCGTCCGCTGGGGGCAGGCCAACACTGAAGCTTTCTTT
J gene: TRBJ2-7; V gene: TRBV9; D gene: TRBD1; clone size: .; CDR3 protein: CASSADRDDEQYF; CDR3 DNA: TGTGCCAGCAGCGCGGACAGGGATGACGAGCAGTACTTC
J gene: TRBJ1-4; V gene: TRBV5-1; D gene: TRBD1; clone size: .; CDR3 protein: CASSGQGNEELFF; CDR3 DNA: TGCGCCTCCTCGGGACAGGGAAATGAAGAACTGTTTTTT
J gene: TRBJ1-1; V gene: TRBV6-5; D gene: .; clone size: .; CDR3 protein: CASSLSSYGDTEAFF; CDR3 DNA: TGTGCCAGCAGCCTTTCTAGCTATGGGGACACTGAAGCTTTCTTT
J gene: TRBJ1-1; V gene: TRBV7-8; D gene: .; clone size: few; CDR3 protein: CASSLVGAEAFF; CDR3 DNA: TGTGCCAGCAGCTTAGTCGGGGCTGAAGCTTTCTTT
J gene: TRBJ2-1; V gene: TRBV7-8; D gene: .; clone size: .; CDR3 protein: CASSLGAATGMGFF; CDR3 DNA: TGTGCCAGCAGCTTAGGGGCGGCTACGGGAATGGGGTTCTTC
J gene: TRBJ1-1; V gene: TRBV27; D gene: .; clone size: .; CDR3 protein: CASSFRGNTEAFF; CDR3 DNA: TGTGCCAGCAGTTTCCGCGGGAACACTGAAGCTTTCTTT
J gene: TRBJ1-2; V gene: TRBV28; D gene: .; clone size: .; CDR3 protein: CASSLSVNNYGYTF; CDR3 DNA: TGTGCCAGCAGTTTATCGGTGAACAACTATGGCTACACCTTC
J gene: TRBJ1-2; V gene: TRBV6-1; D gene: TRBD1; clone size: .; CDR3 protein: CASSLTGTGGGYTF; CDR3 DNA: TGTGCCAGCAGTTTGACCGGGACAGGGGGAGGCTACACCTTC
J gene: TRBJ1-2; V gene: TRBV19; D gene: .; clone size: few; CDR3 protein: CASSGGTYGYTF; CDR3 DNA: TGTGCCAGTAGTGGGGGGACCTATGGCTACACCTTC
J gene: TRBJ2-1; V gene: TRBV7-9; D gene: TRBD2; clone size: few; CDR3 protein: CASSLEGSGRGEQFF; CDR3 DNA: TGTGCCAGCAGCTTAGAAGGTAGCGGGAGAGGTGAGCAGTTCTTC
J gene: TRBJ2-5; V gene: TRBV15; D gene: .; clone size: few; CDR3 protein: CATSREGLQETQYF; CDR3 DNA: TGTGCCACCAGCAGAGAGGGGCTGCAAGAGACCCAGTACTTC
J gene: TRBJ2-5; V gene: TRBV19; D gene: .; clone size: few; CDR3 protein: CASSIAPGETQYF; CDR3 DNA: TGTGCCAGTAGTATAGCCCCGGGAGAGACCCAGTACTTC
J gene: TRBJ1-2; V gene: TRBV30; D gene: TRBD1; clone size: few; CDR3 protein: CAWSKKGAPNYGYTF; CDR3 DNA: TGTGCCTGGAGTAAGAAGGGGGCTCCTAACTATGGCTACACCTTC
J gene: TRBJ1-2; V gene: TRBV27; D gene: .; clone size: once; CDR3 protein: CASSPPGANYGYTF; CDR3 DNA: TGTGCCAGCAGTCCTCCGGGAGCCAACTATGGCTACACCTTC
J gene: TRBJ2-3; V gene: TRBV15; D gene: TRBD2; clone size: few; CDR3 protein: CATSMVGGPDTQYF; CDR3 DNA: TGTGCCACCAGCATGGTGGGAGGGCCAGATACGCAGTATTTT
J gene: TRBJ2-7; V gene: TRBV6-5; D gene: .; clone size: .; CDR3 protein: CASSYYGYEQYF; CDR3 DNA: TGTGCCAGCAGTTACTACGGGTACGAGCAGTACTTC
J gene: TRBJ1-1; V gene: TRBV30; D gene: .; clone size: .; CDR3 protein: CAWSGGYHLPGAEAFF; CDR3 DNA: TGTGCCTGGAGTGGAGGATACCACCTTCCGGGGGCTGAAGCTTTCTTT
J gene: TRBJ2-7; V gene: TRBV9; D gene: .; clone size: .; CDR3 protein: CASSDPDINEQYF; CDR3 DNA: TGTGCCAGCAGCGATCCCGACATAAACGAGCAGTACTTC
J gene: TRBJ1-5; V gene: TRBV7-2; D gene: .; clone size: few; CDR3 protein: CASSQDGYSNQPQHF; CDR3 DNA: TGTGCCAGCAGCCAGGATGGGTATAGCAATCAGCCCCAGCATTTT
J gene: TRBJ1-5; V gene: TRBV19; D gene: TRBD1; clone size: .; CDR3 protein: CASSETTGAPDQPQHF; CDR3 DNA: TGTGCCAGTAGCGAGACGACAGGGGCCCCCGATCAGCCCCAGCATTTT